This is a list of T cell receptor beta chains from one sample in a study of shared clonotypes between healthy human individuals. Using immunoSEQ multiplex PCR, the repertoire was profiled, and TCRdb retains in-frame clones only, with some absent. The table records some 2,500,000 clones, 93% of them present only once. Sample: naive CD4+ T cells from PBMCs. These receptors all come from a man younger than 35 in good health. Some clones in this sample may be carry-over from other donors' samples. CDR3s include the opening cysteine and the closing phenylalanine or tryptophan. Each record gives: clone size, D gene, V gene, CDR3 length, J gene, CDR3 protein, CDR3 DNA. D genes are given only for firm matches. Clone size is given for some rows only: seen once, a few or many times, or a class if the clone is expanded.

>once|TRBD1|TRBV25-1|14|TRBJ1-2
CASSPPQGGFGYTF
TGTGCCAGCAGCCCACCCCAGGGGGGTTTTGGCTACACCTTC
>.|TRBD2|TRBV11-3|18|TRBJ2-3
CASSLGFSTTSGADTQYF
TGTGCCAGCAGCTTAGGTTTTTCCACGACTAGCGGAGCAGATACGCAGTATTTT
>.|.|TRBV21-1|14|TRBJ2-4
CANSDWEAKNIQYF
TGTGCCAACTCAGATTGGGAAGCCAAAAACATTCAGTACTTC
>.|.|TRBV6-6|15|TRBJ2-7
CASSAPGGSSYEQYF
TGTGCCAGCAGTGCCCCCGGGGGCAGTTCCTACGAGCAGTACTTC
>.|.|TRBV5-1|14|TRBJ1-3
CASSSGGSGNTIYF
TGCGCCAGCAGCTCTGGGGGCTCTGGAAACACCATATATTTT
>once|.|TRBV27|13|TRBJ2-3
CASSLFAADTQYF
TGTGCCAGCAGTTTATTTGCCGCAGATACGCAGTATTTT
>.|.|TRBV7-7|14|TRBJ2-3
CASSAGIGKDTQYF
TGTGCCAGCAGCGCAGGTATCGGAAAAGATACGCAGTATTTT
>.|.|TRBV4-3|15|TRBJ1-2
CASSQVVSTAYGYTF
TGCGCCAGCAGCCAAGTGGTCTCGACAGCCTATGGCTACACCTTC
>few|.|TRBV28|14|TRBJ2-2
CASSLIGQAGELFF
TGTGCCAGCAGTTTAATCGGCCAAGCCGGGGAGCTGTTTTTT
>once|.|TRBV28|11|TRBJ1-1
CASSLVGEAFF
TGTGCCAGCAGTTTAGTGGGGGAAGCTTTCTTT
>once|TRBD1|TRBV6-1|14|TRBJ1-5
CASSGSDRVQPQHF
TGTGCCAGCAGTGGCTCTGACAGGGTCCAGCCCCAGCATTTT
>.|.|TRBV5-6|12|TRBJ1-2
CASSLVAYGYTF
TGTGCCAGCAGCTTGGTTGCCTATGGCTACACCTTC
>.|TRBD1|TRBV28|13|TRBJ2-3
CASSRQGADTQYF
TGTGCCAGCAGTCGACAGGGCGCGGATACGCAGTATTTT
>.|TRBD1|TRBV7-2|13|TRBJ2-7
CASSSGGQGKRYF
TGTGCCAGCAGCTCCGGGGGACAGGGCAAGCGGTACTTC
>.|TRBD1|TRBV2|14|TRBJ1-1
CASITRGWNTEAFF
TGTGCCAGCATCACCAGGGGGTGGAACACTGAAGCTTTCTTT
>.|.|TRBV28|15|TRBJ1-5
CASSLGGTSNQPQHF
TGTGCCAGCAGTTTAGGGGGTACCAGCAATCAGCCCCAGCATTTT
>.|.|TRBV29-1|11|TRBJ1-1
CSVIRASGAFF
TGCAGCGTTATAAGGGCCTCGGGAGCTTTCTTT
>once|.|TRBV7-6|18|TRBJ2-2
CASSLAQARAANTGELFF
TGTGCCAGCAGCTTAGCTCAGGCCCGTGCCGCGAACACCGGGGAGCTGTTTTTT
>.|TRBD2|TRBV5-1|15|TRBJ2-3
CASSLREGGPDTQYF
TGCGCCAGCAGCTTGCGGGAGGGCGGCCCAGATACGCAGTATTTT
>once|.|TRBV28|13|TRBJ2-5
CASTPHGEVTQYF
TGTGCCAGCACACCACACGGCGAGGTGACCCAGTACTTC
>.|.|TRBV29-1|15|TRBJ2-7
CSVEKGSGSGYEQYF
TGCAGCGTTGAAAAGGGGTCGGGAAGCGGCTACGAGCAGTACTTC
>.|TRBD1|TRBV28|16|TRBJ1-4
CAIRGFQGANNEKLFF
TGTGCCATACGGGGCTTTCAGGGGGCAAATAATGAAAAACTGTTTTTT
>.|.|TRBV9|16|TRBJ1-1
CASSVGLDRKNTEAFF
TGTGCCAGCAGCGTAGGTCTTGACAGAAAGAACACTGAAGCTTTCTTT
>.|.|TRBV28|14|TRBJ1-1
CASSLSGGGTEAFF
TGTGCCAGCAGTTTATCCGGGGGGGGCACTGAAGCTTTCTTT
>.|TRBD2|TRBV18|17|TRBJ2-7
CASSLLYTSGKSNEQYF
TGTGCCAGCTCACTACTTTACACTAGCGGGAAATCCAACGAGCAGTACTTC
>.|TRBD2|TRBV4-1|17|TRBJ2-5
CASSQGFTSGVQETQYF
TGCGCCAGCAGCCAGGGGTTTACTAGCGGGGTCCAAGAGACCCAGTACTTC
>once|TRBD2|TRBV11-3|15|TRBJ2-1
CASSWGTGGHFEQFF
TGTGCCAGCAGCTGGGGTACGGGAGGCCATTTCGAGCAGTTCTTC
>.|.|TRBV7-2|14|TRBJ1-5
CASTWARGEQPQHF
TGTGCCAGCACCTGGGCCAGGGGAGAGCAGCCCCAGCATTTT
>.|TRBD2|TRBV28|21|TRBJ2-5
CASSTYTPGKGGSRRQETQYF
TGTGCCAGCTCAACTTACACCCCGGGGAAGGGAGGGAGCAGGAGACAAGAGACCCAGTACTTC
>.|TRBD2|TRBV4-2|17|TRBJ2-2
CASSQVSSGDITGELFF
TGTGCCAGCAGCCAAGTTAGTAGCGGGGACATTACCGGGGAGCTGTTTTTT
>once|.|TRBV7-2|15|TRBJ1-6
CASSFQEGFASPLHF
TGTGCCAGCAGCTTTCAAGAAGGGTTTGCTTCACCCCTCCACTTT
>.|.|TRBV15|14|TRBJ2-7
CATSRDLGEHEQYF
TGTGCCACCAGCAGAGATCTCGGGGAACACGAGCAGTACTTC
>.|.|TRBV6-5|14|TRBJ2-1
CASSYSTHSNEQFF
TGTGCCAGCAGTTACTCCACTCATTCCAATGAGCAGTTCTTC
>few|.|TRBV5-1|13|TRBJ1-1
CASSPQGGTEAFF
TGCGCCAGCAGCCCACAGGGAGGAACTGAAGCTTTCTTT
>.|.|TRBV19|16|TRBJ1-5
CASSQLGRADYQPQHF
TGTGCCAGTAGTCAATTGGGGAGGGCGGACTATCAGCCCCAGCATTTT
>once|TRBD1|TRBV7-3|19|TRBJ2-6
CASSLTFLGQGAGANVLTF
TGTGCCAGCAGCTTAACGTTTCTGGGGCAGGGGGCTGGGGCCAACGTCCTGACTTTC